The rows below give T cell receptor beta chains drawn from one sample of a study of shared clonotypes between healthy human individuals. Using immunoSEQ multiplex PCR, the repertoire was profiled, and TCRdb retains in-frame clones only, with some absent. The sample includes 2.5 million or so clones, approximately 94% of them seen just once. Sequenced input: naive CD4+ T cells sorted from blood. The receptors were sampled from a man younger than 30 in good health. CDR3s include the opening cysteine and the closing phenylalanine or tryptophan. A D gene is named only where the DNA matches it firmly.

NA	TRBJ2-7	TRBV14	CASSQDRSHEGQYF	TGTGCCAGCAGCCAAGATCGAAGCCACGAAGGGCAGTACTTC
NA	TRBJ1-3	TRBV21-1	CASSKVLSLLSGNTIYF	TGTGCCAGCAGCAAGGTGTTATCCCTCCTCTCTGGAAACACCATATATTTT
NA	TRBJ2-1	TRBV2	CASSETSRWPYNEQFF	TGTGCCAGCAGTGAAACGTCAAGGTGGCCCTACAATGAGCAGTTCTTC
NA	TRBJ1-3	TRBV5-1	CASRRTDGSGNTIYF	TGCGCCAGCAGGAGGACAGACGGGTCTGGAAACACCATATATTTT
TRBD2	TRBJ2-2	TRBV5-1	CASSLTAGETGELFF	TGCGCCAGCAGCTTGACGGCGGGAGAGACCGGGGAGCTGTTTTTT
TRBD2	TRBJ2-1	TRBV10-2	CASTKRGLAGGPSYNEQFF	TGCGCCAGCACCAAGAGGGGACTAGCGGGAGGTCCCTCCTACAATGAGCAGTTCTTC
NA	TRBJ2-2	TRBV7-2	CASSLAVSNTGELFF	TGTGCCAGCAGCTTAGCGGTCTCGAACACCGGGGAGCTGTTTTTT
NA	TRBJ2-7	TRBV30	CAWSPTRPYEQYF	TGTGCCTGGAGTCCGACTAGACCCTACGAGCAGTACTTC
TRBD2	TRBJ2-2	TRBV30	CAWSPPGLAGGIGELFF	TGTGCCTGGAGTCCCCCGGGACTAGCGGGAGGAATCGGGGAGCTGTTTTTT
NA	TRBJ2-3	TRBV29-1	CSVVTRFTDTQYF	TGCAGCGTTGTAACTAGATTCACAGATACGCAGTATTTT
TRBD1	TRBJ2-5	TRBV19	CASSSGTGSSNQETQYF	TGTGCCAGTAGTAGTGGGACAGGCAGCTCTAACCAGGAGACCCAGTACTTC
NA	TRBJ1-1	TRBV7-2	CASSLDRLAEAFF	TGTGCCAGCAGCTTAGACCGTTTGGCCGAAGCTTTCTTT
NA	TRBJ2-6	TRBV4-2	CASSQEAQLFAGANVLTF	TGTGCCAGCAGCCAAGAAGCACAGCTCTTCGCGGGGGCCAACGTCCTGACTTTC
NA	TRBJ1-5	TRBV28	CASSFGGKVNQPQHF	TGTGCCAGCAGTTTCGGGGGGAAAGTCAATCAGCCCCAGCATTTT
TRBD1	TRBJ1-2	TRBV7-9	CASSQNHGAGGKLYGYTF	TGTGCCAGCAGCCAAAACCATGGGGCAGGGGGAAAACTCTATGGCTACACCTTC
TRBD2	TRBJ2-1	TRBV5-1	CASSLELAGVGNEQFF	TGCGCCAGCAGCTTGGAACTAGCGGGAGTTGGGAATGAGCAGTTCTTC
NA	TRBJ2-3	TRBV7-2	CASSLGSPGTDTQYF	TGTGCCAGCAGCTTAGGATCCCCGGGGACAGATACGCAGTATTTT
NA	TRBJ2-5	TRBV7-2	CASKDRESRRETQYF	TGTGCCAGCAAAGATAGGGAGTCTCGTAGGGAGACCCAGTACTTC
TRBD1	TRBJ2-1	TRBV19	CASSNRQGGSYNEQFF	TGTGCCAGTAGTAACCGACAGGGCGGCTCCTACAATGAGCAGTTCTTC